The subject of this entry is one T cell receptor beta chain. Both iRepertoire HTBI primers and Arm-PCR of CDR3 regions were used to build the TCR beta libraries. TCRdb independently ran MiXCR on the multiplex PCR reads; one entry per CDR3 protein. The sample contains more than 450,000 distinct CDR3 sequences, roughly 15% of which appear only once. This record belongs to a study of regulatory T cells in long-lasting Graves disease. Time point meaning: newly diagnosed GD, antithyroid drugs for less than 3 months. PBMC-extracted RNA yielded the TCR library. Germline V CDR1 and CDR2: SGHDN, FVKESK. Trimming cost V 1 base and J 3 bases, with 3 bases left between them. CDR3 size: 12 residues. The same data also contributed to another study, on T cells in Graves' hyperthyroidism and ophthalmopathy.

This clonotype was sampled from a man in his forties with Graves disease. The sample in question was peripheral blood mononuclear cells (PBMCs), obtained at new diagnosis, from a patient treated with antithyroid drugs. This chain links TRBV14 with TRBJ1-1; D is undetermined. The CDR3 region is CASSQVYTEAFF. The CDR3 region has the DNA TGTGCCAGCAGCCAAGTCTACACTGAAGCTTTCTTT.